This T cell receptor beta chain appears in the sequencing data of a study of blood T cell repertoires in COVID-19. Generated by immunoSEQ multiplex PCR, the TCRdb table keeps only in-frame clones and is missing some. The profile covers 310,000 or so clones, with 80% to 90% appearing a single time and 8.5% to 10% taken by the ten largest. V lost 2 bases, J lost 4 bases, and 4 bases stayed unmatched. This CDR3 comprises 14 residues. Germline CDR1 and CDR2: SGHTS and YDEGEE. This chain connects TRBV5-8 to TRBJ1-1; 8 bases fit TRBD1. The sample consisted of PBMCs or T cells enriched from blood (not recorded which). The source of this sequence is a woman aged 18-29 years who had recovered from COVID-19. The CDR3 reads CASSFGQGATEAFF. CDR3 nucleotide sequence: TGTGCCAGCAGCTTTGGACAGGGCGCCACTGAAGCTTTCTTT. The whole variable domain, remainder taken from reference TRBV5-8 and TRBJ1-1, is EAGVTQSPTHLIKTRGQQATLRCSPISGHTSVYWYQQALGLGLQFLLWYDEGEERNRGNFPPRFSGRQFPNYSSELNVNALELEDSALYLCASSFGQGATEAFFGQGTRLTVV.